This T cell receptor beta chain was observed in a study of blood T cells in healthy people across ages. Trimming stripped 0 bases from V and 0 bases from J, with 7 bases between. This CDR3 spans 15 amino acids. Germline values: CDR1 LGHNA, CDR2 YSLEER. Each individual donor underwent a draw of about 9.1 milliliters of peripheral blood. No fewer than 6 million PBMCs went into each sample. Points from the study as a whole: Unknown donor CMV status possibly confounded expanded clonotype changes.

A second about 6 to 12 cycle PCR used barcoded and J-beta primers. TCRdb processed the 5' RACE reads anew with MiXCR; each CDR3 protein has one entry. The sample carries some 370,000 distinct CDR3 sequences, approximately 52% recorded once. For this clonotype: Antigen unknown.

The specimen sequenced was blood. This sequence joins TRBV4-3 and TRBJ2-3, with no clear D. This TCR was recovered from a man between 60 and 75 years old in good health. CDR3 sequence (DNA): TGCGCCAGCAGCCAAGATACTCTGAGCACAGATACGCAGTATTTT. It encodes CASSQDTLSTDTQYF.